The 5 T cell receptor beta chains below come from one sample, sequenced in a study of blood T cell repertoires in COVID-19. The data were produced by immunoSEQ multiplex PCR, yet TCRdb's version contains in-frame clones alone and is incomplete. Here the sample spans 300,000 to 400,000 clones, 85% to 90% being singletons. The source material was PBMCs or T cells enriched from blood (not recorded which). The receptors were gathered from a woman under 30 who had recovered from COVID-19.

V and J are TRBV19 and TRBJ1-6, with 7 bases that match TRBD1. CDR1 LNHDA and CDR2 SQIVND come from the germline V gene (reference sequence). J lost 7 bases, V lost 9 bases, and 9 bases had no gene match. The CDR3 length is 14 residues. Here the CDR3 reads CASGTAVLNSPLHF. CDR3 sequence (DNA): TGTGCCAGCGGGACAGCCGTGCTGAATTCACCCCTCCACTTT.

The rearrangement links TRBV4-2 to TRBJ2-2; D is unclear. Germline CDR1 LGHNA, CDR2 YNFKEQ. V was cut by 1 base and J by 7 bases, with 7 bases left in between. The CDR3 has 13 amino acids. CDR3 nucleotide sequence: TGTGCCAGCAGCCAAGTACCCGGCGGGGAGCTGTTTTTT. This codes for CASSQVPGGELFF.

The CDR3 DNA follows: TGCAGTGCCCGACAGGGGAACGAGCAGTACTTC. Protein sequence: CSARQGNEQYF. This chain joins TRBV20-1 and TRBJ2-7; TRBD1 agrees at 8 bases. Germline V CDR1 and CDR2: DFQATT, SNEGSKA (reference sequence). V was pared by 6 bases and J by 5 bases, with 3 bases of the junction left unmatched. The CDR3 length is 11 residues.

CDR3 sequence (DNA): TGTGCCAGCAGTGTGTTGGCCGGGGGCCAAGAGACCCAGTACTTC. Translated: CASSVLAGGQETQYF. The chain carries TRBV2 and TRBJ2-5; D possibly corresponds to TRBD2 (6 bases). V shed 4 bases and J shed 1 base, with 13 bases lying between them. Germline V gene lookup returns CDR1 SNHLY and CDR2 FYNNEI. The CDR3 has 15 amino acids.

This sequence joins TRBV5-1 and TRBJ1-2; perhaps TRBD1 as D (6 bases). CDR1 and CDR2 (germline): SGHRS, YFSETQ. V was pared by 0 bases and J by 8 bases, with 17 bases between. This CDR3 contains 15 residues. For the CDR3, the DNA is TGCGCCAGCAGCTTGGGTGGGGTACAGGGAGACGGCTACACCTTC. Protein sequence: CASSLGGVQGDGYTF.